Below, 22 T cell receptor beta chains from the same sample are listed, as sequenced in a study of blood T cell repertoires in COVID-19. Repertoires were generated with immunoSEQ multiplex PCR, while TCRdb's copy carries only in-frame clones and drops some. The sample records some 160,000 clones, about 88% being singletons. The specimen sequenced was peripheral blood. The receptors here all came from a woman aged 80 or older with COVID-19, enrolled during active disease.

The genes are TRBV19 and TRBJ2-4; no firm D call. The germline CDR1 and CDR2 sequences are LNHDA and SQIVND (reference sequence). CDR3 length: 15 amino acids. The ends were cut back, 8 bases at V and 0 bases at J, with 14 bases in the middle. The DNA for the CDR3 is TGTGCCAGTTATGGCGGTTTAAGAGCCAAAAACATTCAGTACTTC. Its protein product is CASYGGLRAKNIQYF.

The chain couples TRBV3-1 (or the pseudogene TRBV3-2) to TRBJ2-2; 7 bases are a match to TRBD1. V shed 1 base and J 1 base; nucleotides not matched to a gene: 3. Germline V gene sequence: CDR1 LGHDT, CDR2 YNNKEL (reference sequence). This CDR3 is 16 amino acids long. The CDR3 nucleotides are TGTGCCAGCAGCCAAGGACAGGGAAGGAACACCGGGGAGCTGTTTTTT. It codes for CASSQGQGRNTGELFF.

The chain couples TRBV29-1 to TRBJ2-7; 8 positions match TRBD2. CDR3 length: 13 residues. Germline-derived CDR1 and CDR2 are SQVTM and ANQGSEA. Unmatched junction bases numbered 7, after V lost 7 bases and J lost 2 bases. The CDR3 is CSAGAGGAYEQYF. The CDR3 DNA reads as TGCAGCGCTGGGGCGGGAGGAGCCTACGAGCAGTACTTC.

This clone was seen a single time. The chain employs TRBV7-9 and TRBJ2-5; 10 bases match TRBD1. The germline gives CDR1 SEHNR, CDR2 FQNEAQ (reference sequence). The CDR3 consists of 15 residues. The ends lost 11 bases at V and 2 bases at J; junction bases unmatched: 11. CDR3 bases: TGTGCCGTACCGGCGGGGACAGGGGAACAAGAGACCCAGTACTTC. As protein: CAVPAGTGEQETQYF.

The chain recombines TRBV19 with TRBJ1-2; D gene unclear. The CDR3 has 14 residues. V dropped 7 bases and J dropped 4 bases, with 16 bases sitting between them. Looked up from germline, CDR1 is LNHDA and CDR2 is SQIVND (reference sequence). The CDR3 loop reads CASKRETHIYGYTF. The CDR3, as DNA: TGTGCCAGTAAGAGGGAGACGCACATCTATGGCTACACCTTC.

This rearrangement joins TRBV11-3 to TRBJ2-2; tentatively, D is TRBD1 (6 bases). The length of the CDR3 is 15 residues. Per germline, CDR1 SGHNT and CDR2 YENEEA. Trimming took off 5 bases at V and 2 bases at J, with 12 bases between the two ends. In DNA, the CDR3 is TGTGCCAGCAGCCCCGGACAGCCTAACACCGGGGAGCTGTTTTTT. Its protein product is CASSPGQPNTGELFF.

The sample holds one count of this clone. The rearrangement joins TRBV10-3 to TRBJ2-3; TRBD2 might be the D (6 bases). The germline CDR1 and CDR2 sequences are ENHRY and SYGVKD. V was pared by 3 bases and J by 2 bases, with 9 bases between. This CDR3 has 14 residues. CDR3 sequence reads: CAISETGLTDTQYF. The CDR3 nucleotides are TGTGCCATCAGTGAAACGGGACTCACAGATACGCAGTATTTT.

V gene TRBV9 combines with J gene TRBJ2-2; TRBD1 matches at 7 bases. With V trimmed by 3 bases and J by 5 bases, 4 bases remained unmatched. The germline CDR1 and CDR2 sequences are SGDLS and YYNGEE. The CDR3 extends over 14 amino acids. The CDR3, as DNA: TGTGCCAGCAGCGGACAGGGACAGACCGGGGAGCTGTTTTTT. Translation: CASSGQGQTGELFF.

This clone was found once. J is TRBJ1-4 and V is TRBV6-5, with TRBD1 matching over 9 bases. The CDR3 contains 15 residues. Per the germline V gene, CDR1 is MNHEY and CDR2 is SVGAGI. After removal of 6 bases from V and 5 bases from J, the junction contained 7 bases not matched to a gene. The CDR3 DNA reads as TGTGCCAGCAGCAACGACAGGGGGGAGAATGAAAAACTGTTTTTT. It specifies CASSNDRGENEKLFF.

This chain joins TRBV7-9 and TRBJ2-5; 10 bases are a match to TRBD2. The junction had 7 bases not matched to a gene; V was cut back by 1 base and J by 5 bases. The CDR3 has 16 residues. Per the germline V gene, CDR1 is SEHNR and CDR2 is FQNEAQ (reference sequence). CDR3 amino acids: CASSLVLAGAGETQYF. The CDR3 nucleotides read TGTGCCAGCAGCTTAGTGCTAGCGGGAGCGGGGGAGACCCAGTACTTC.

The chain employs TRBV3-1 (or the pseudogene TRBV3-2) and TRBJ2-1; 12 positions match TRBD2. Germline V gene lookup returns CDR1 LGHDT and CDR2 YNNKEL (reference sequence). CDR3 size: 17 residues. V shed 0 bases and J 4 bases; nucleotides not matched to a gene: 4. Written as DNA, the CDR3 is TGTGCCAGCAGCCAAGATATGACTAGCGGGGGTTACAATGAGCAGTTCTTC. Amino acid sequence: CASSQDMTSGGYNEQFF.

V and J are TRBV19 and TRBJ2-1; 16 positions match TRBD2. The V gene end was trimmed by 6 bases and the J gene end by 7 bases; junction bases not matched to a gene: 3. Germline V gene data show CDR1 as LNHDA and CDR2 as SQIVND (reference sequence). The CDR3 loop spans 15 amino acids. The CDR3 DNA is TGTGCCAGTAGCCTGGGACTAGCGGGAGGGAATGAGCAGTTCTTC. Translation gives CASSLGLAGGNEQFF. Using reference TRBV19 and TRBJ2-1 for the parts outside the CDR3, the full variable domain is DGGITQSPKYLFRKEGQNVTLSCEQNLNHDAMYWYRQDPGQGLRLIYYSQIVNDFQKGDIAEGYSVSREKKESFPLTVTSAQKNPTAFYLCASSLGLAGGNEQFFGPGTRLTVL.

This clone appeared a few times. The CDR3 DNA follows: TGTGCCAGCAGCCAAGTTGGAGTAGCGGGAGATCATGAGCAGTTCTTC. This codes for CASSQVGVAGDHEQFF. This chain uses TRBV14 with TRBJ2-1; 9 bases are a match to TRBD2. Per the germline V gene, CDR1 is SGHDN and CDR2 is FVKESK. The CDR3 has 16 residues. V dropped 1 base and J dropped 8; count of bases not matched to a gene: 9.

The V call is TRBV5-1, the J call TRBJ2-2; D ambiguous. Germline CDR1 is SGHRS and CDR2 is YFSETQ. Trimming shortened V by 0 bases and J by 5 bases, and 8 bases separated the two germline ends. The CDR3 is made up of 14 amino acids. Written as DNA, the CDR3 is TGCGCCAGCAGCTTGGTTTCGGTTACCGGGGAGCTGTTTTTT. It codes for CASSLVSVTGELFF.

The chain is built from TRBV25-1 and TRBJ2-2; 9 bases line up with TRBD1. Germline values: CDR1 MGHDK, CDR2 SYGVNS. The trim removed 4 bases at V and 6 bases at J, leaving 6 bases unmatched. The CDR3 runs 15 residues. The CDR3 region is CASSVWDRVAGELFF. In DNA form, the CDR3 reads TGTGCCAGCAGTGTTTGGGACAGGGTGGCCGGGGAGCTGTTTTTT.

V and J are TRBV5-4 and TRBJ2-2; possibly TRBD2 for D (6 bases). Germline V CDR1 and CDR2: SGHNT, YYREEE (reference sequence). CDR3 length: 16 amino acids. The V gene lost 0 bases and the J gene lost 1 base, with 10 bases spanning the gap. CDR3 protein: CASSLARGGNTGELFF. CDR3 DNA: TGTGCCAGCAGCTTGGCGCGGGGAGGGAACACCGGGGAGCTGTTTTTT.

The chain is built from TRBV29-1 and TRBJ2-5; no reliable D call. The CDR3 is 11 amino acids. V lost 3 bases and J 4 bases, leaving 6 bases between the germline ends. Germline V gives CDR1 SQVTM, CDR2 ANQGSEA. The CDR3 nucleotides are TGCAGCGTTGATGCGATAGAGACCCAGTACTTC. Protein: CSVDAIETQYF.

The chain couples TRBV7-3 to TRBJ2-3; 12 bases line up with TRBD2. The CDR3 length is 16 residues. J gave up 2 bases and V 2 bases, and 2 bases lay outside the gene matches. Germline loops: CDR1 SGHTA, CDR2 FQGTGA. CDR3 loop: CASSLRLAGATDTQYF. In nucleotides, the CDR3 is TGTGCCAGCAGCTTACGACTAGCGGGAGCCACAGATACGCAGTATTTT.

The rearrangement joins TRBV3-1 (or the pseudogene TRBV3-2) to TRBJ2-1; 8 nucleotides match TRBD2. J lost 2 bases, V lost 4 bases, and 10 bases had no gene match. Germline V gene lookup returns CDR1 LGHDT and CDR2 YNNKEL (reference sequence). The CDR3 length is 17 residues. In nucleotides, the CDR3 is TGTGCCAGCAGCCTCTCCATAGCGGGATTCGCCTACAATGAGCAGTTCTTC. It codes for CASSLSIAGFAYNEQFF.

This clone appeared a single time. V gene TRBV7-2 combines with J gene TRBJ1-2; 8 positions agree with TRBD1. J was trimmed by 4 bases and V by 2 bases; bases with no gene match: 6. CDR1 is SGHTA, CDR2 FQGNSA, per germline. The CDR3 length is 15 residues. The CDR3 loop is CASSLFQGASYGYTF. CDR3 nucleotide sequence: TGTGCCAGCAGCTTATTTCAGGGGGCGAGCTATGGCTACACCTTC.

The chain links TRBV10-3 to TRBJ2-7, with 7 bases lining up with TRBD1. Trimming took 5 bases from V and 3 from J; bases not matched to a gene: 7. Germline loops: CDR1 ENHRY, CDR2 SYGVKD. The CDR3 loop spans 14 amino acids. The CDR3 sequence: CAISPGQPIYEQYF. The CDR3 DNA reads TGTGCCATCAGTCCGGGACAGCCCATCTACGAGCAGTACTTC.

The chain carries TRBV28 and TRBJ2-7, with D tentatively TRBD1 (6 bases). Germline CDR1 reads MDHEN; CDR2 reads SYDVKM. V was trimmed by 5 bases and J by 6 bases, leaving 11 bases between them. CDR3 length: 12 residues. The DNA for the CDR3 is TGTGCCAGCAGTACCCACAGGGCCGAGCAGTACTTC. This translates into CASSTHRAEQYF.